The following is a T cell receptor (beta chain) sequence with its context. The target antigen is unknown. The entirety of the isolated RNA underwent reverse transcription, so expressed TCRB transcripts were sequenced. Some clones are missing from TCRdb's copy, which holds only in-frame ones; the method was immunoSEQ multiplex PCR. The sample yields about 240,000 clones, 25% to 30% seen once. These data belong to a study of beta chain features in type 1 diabetes. Study-level findings and limits: Patients and controls would share equally any PCR tilt toward shorter templates. The study found fewer insertions and more deletions at VDJ junctions in type 1 diabetes patients.

V was trimmed by 8 bases and J by 5 bases, leaving 13 bases between them. This CDR3 has 13 amino acids. Germline CDR1 and CDR2: MNHEY and SMNVEV (reference sequence). Via the markers CD45RO/CCR7/CD25/CD127/CD95/CD27, stem cell-like memory, regulatory, central memory and naive CD4+ cells were sorted. This clonotype was obtained from a man aged 25-45 years in good health. The sequenced material came from central memory CD4+ T cells from blood. The chain employs TRBV27 and TRBJ2-1; no firm D call. The chain's CDR3 is CASGRNGDNEQFF. CDR3 sequence (DNA): TGTGCCAGCGGTAGGAACGGCGACAATGAGCAGTTCTTC.